This T cell receptor (beta chain) derives from a study of beta chain features in type 1 diabetes (dated by TCRdb to the late 2010s). Background for the entire study: Mean age, gender distribution, total cell number and subset yield were not different between patients and healthy donors. A total of about 110,000,000 sorted cells were examined across all samples, and a strong correlation was observed between cell number per subset and RNA yield. In the study, recently diagnosed type 1 diabetes patients and matched healthy donors were compared on the TCRB repertoires of their sorted circulating CD4+ T cell subsets. Naive and central memory subsets were obtained from all 30 or so donors, but regulatory and stem cell-like memory subsets were isolated from only 8 patients and about 8 healthy donors. The paper as a whole reports these results and caveats: Because cDNA rather than genomic DNA was sequenced, highly expressing activated cells could have been over-represented, although no difference in activation and CD3 levels was found between groups. Type 1 diabetes patients showed a moderate but significant shortening of TCRB CDR3 length in all four CD4+ subsets. Shorter templates might be favored by PCR, yet because patient and control samples were amplified and corrected together, any such skew would affect both groups equally. Fewer insertions and more nucleotide deletions at VDJ recombination sites were observed in patients with type 1 diabetes, implying thymic rearrangement abnormalities. Naive, central memory and regulatory TCRB repertoires appeared more similar among patients than among healthy donors. Only small numbers of individuals were included in the HLA sub-analyses, which left unresolved whether HLA type had any influence on TCRB rearrangement.

From each donor, a single peripheral blood sample of about 100 mL on average was drawn into heparinised tubes. Using a panel that included CD45RO, CCR7, CD25, CD127, CD95 and CD27, naive, central memory, regulatory and stem cell-like memory CD4+ T cells were sorted on a BD FACSAria II. All sorted populations exceeded 95% purity. PBMCs were isolated immediately by Lymphoprep density gradient centrifugation and stained directly without culture. Samples were stained and sorted in pairs, with one healthy donor and one patient per experiment, so that batch effects were minimized. As regards this clone: The antigen it binds to is not known. Base qualities are not recorded, but no much larger clone differs from it by a single base.

The germline V and J ends show losses of 4 bases and 2 bases respectively, and no gene match explains 9 bases of the junction. The CDR3 numbers 16 residues from cysteine through phenylalanine. The read is trimmed to its CDR3 DNA, 48 bases read in frame from base 1. For CDR1 and CDR2, the germline V gene lists MNHNS and SASEGT. The entire amount of isolated RNA was reverse transcribed using the High Capacity cDNA Reverse Transcription Kit, so the sequenced TCRB transcripts were expressed ones. Deep immunoSEQ sequencing was performed on naive, central memory and regulatory T cell samples, with an average of roughly 4 million total reads per sample. Sorted cells were lysed in RLT buffer, and RNA was extracted using DNase-treated RNeasy Micro or Mini kits according to cell number. To prevent cross-contamination, every cell subset was processed on its own, while patient and healthy donor samples were processed together. Using the immunoSEQ multiplex PCR, TCRB sequences were amplified from cDNA into 87-bp fragments spanning the CDR3 region. The amplicons were sequenced using the Illumina HiSeq platform. Turning to the authors' computational methods: Synthetic template baselines were used to correct PCR bias computationally, reads within Hamming distance 2 were collapsed together, and singletons that could not be merged were discarded. Reads were aligned against IMGT so that V, D and J genes, CDR3 length and insertions or deletions at six rearrangement sites could be assigned. Within each subset, clonotype counts were normalized to the number of sorted cells before true diversity and Gini coefficients were calculated with the tcR R package. Repertoire sharing was quantified using the overlap coefficient calculated on TCRB nucleotide sequences. As a proxy for the pre-selection repertoire, out-of-frame TCRB sequences from naive cells were analyzed. Drawn from immuneACCESS, this table holds only the in-frame rearrangements with V and J called that TCRdb kept. Clones are partly lost; checked studies trace under half to an unresolved V gene and leave the rest unexplained. From that table come the V and J calls and clone size; the DNA was used to work out D and trimming. The sample records about 740,000 clones, roughly 13% of which are singletons. The ten largest make up 0.022% of the sample.

This clonotype originated in a man between 18 and 35 years old with type 1 diabetes. Sequenced sample: naive CD4+ T cells from blood. The cell subset or site label for this specimen denotes: true naive CD4+ T cells. The V gene is TRBV6-1 and the J gene is TRBJ2-5; 8 central nucleotides agree with TRBD2. The sequenced DNA: TGTGCCAGCAGTGGGGGTCGAGCGGGGGATCAAGAGACCCAGTACTTC. This gives the protein CASSGGRAGDQETQYF.